The 4 T cell receptor beta chains given below trace back to one sample, sequenced in a study of molecular identifiers for immune sequencing clone quantification. One entry per CDR3 protein results from TCRdb running MiXCR on the PCR reads. The sample holds over 550,000 distinct CDR3 sequences, 25% seen once. Sample: naive CD8+ T cells from blood, with Jurkat cell RNA spiked in. Subset meaning: FACS-sorted CD8+CD4-CCR7+CD45RA+ naive T cells. The receptors originated from a human donor in good health. Some libraries in this study had Jurkat cell RNA spiked in.

About this clonotype itself: A clone one base away is much larger, so this may be a read error. V gene TRBV6-1 combines with J gene TRBJ2-3; D perhaps matches TRBD1 (5 bases). The CDR3 contains 15 residues. Germline-derived CDR1 and CDR2 are MNHNS and SASEGT. CDR3 residues: CASSDETGLTGTQYF. In DNA, the CDR3 is TGTGCCAGCAGTGACGAGACGGGCCTCACAGGTACGCAGTATTTT.

Regarding this clonotype: This may be a read error: a much more frequent sequence differs by one nucleotide. The chain couples TRBV6-6 to TRBJ1-3; D is unclear. From germline, CDR1 is MNHNY and CDR2 SVGAGI (reference sequence). CDR3 length equals 15 residues. CDR3 bases: TGTGCCAGCACCCCCGGACGGAGCTCTGGAAACATCATATATTTT. As protein: CASTPGRSSGNIIYF.

As regards this clonotype: A much bigger clone sits one base away, suggesting this may be a read error. This chain links TRBV29-1 with TRBJ2-7; the match to TRBD1 covers 7 bases. Germline V gives CDR1 SQVTM, CDR2 ANQGSEA. The CDR3 has 12 amino acids. This CDR3 is CSIRDRPYEQHF. CDR3 sequence (DNA): TGCAGCATCCGGGACAGACCCTACGAGCAGCACTTC.

The gene calls are TRBV19 and TRBJ1-1; TRBD1 is a possible D gene (5 bases). The CDR3 spans 15 residues. V lost 3 bases and J 1 base, leaving 12 bases between the germline ends. Germline CDR1 and CDR2: LNHDA and SQIVND (reference sequence). CDR3 sequence reads: CASSMAGRGNTEAFF. The CDR3 region has the DNA TGTGCCAGTAGTATGGCAGGGAGGGGGAACACTGAAGCTTTCTTT.